This T cell receptor (beta chain) comes out of a study of blood T cell repertoires in COVID-19. Study information: The origin of the acute and convalescent COVID-19 samples was the United States, Italy and Spain. PBMCs, B-cell-depleted T cells, or T cells provided the cDNA or gDNA that made up the material.

Original analysis: Nucleated cell counts were estimated from reference gene primer amplification. Produced via immunoSEQ multiplex PCR; TCRdb's table is partial and in-frame only. Clonal size and the V and J genes are those of that table, whereas D and trimming came from the DNA. The table records 250,000 or so clones, under 85% of them present only once. This CDR3 spans 14 amino acids. V gave up 2 bases and J gave up 3 bases, with 8 bases separating them. In germline, CDR1 is KGHSH, CDR2 LQKENI. Sequenced material: peripheral blood. The rearrangement joins TRBV18 to TRBJ1-5; D may be TRBD1 (6 bases). The sequence was obtained from a man aged 25-45 years who had recovered from COVID-19. CDR3 amino acids: CASSPDRINQPQHF. In DNA, the CDR3 is TGTGCCAGCTCACCAGACAGGATCAATCAGCCCCAGCATTTT.